This T cell receptor (beta chain) is from a study of cytomegalovirus exposure and HLA in healthy donors. Study-wide background: Unique TCR beta sequences numbering fewer than 130 million came from 150 million to 200 million T cells in an earlier analysis. General study points: TCR beta sequences reportedly predicted most subjects' HLA-A and HLA-B alleles accurately.

This clone was seen a few times. Antigen: not known. Germline lookup yields CDR1 MNHNY and CDR2 SVGAGI (reference sequence). Trimming left V 0 bases short and J 9 bases short, with 15 bases between. The CDR3 is made up of 16 amino acids. Amplification used 60 Vbeta primers and 13 Jbeta primers. Data came from immunoSEQ multiplex PCR; TCRdb stores just in-frame clones and leaves some out. This table holds around 150,000 clones, approximately 8.9% found once. The sample consisted of PBMCs. This TCR was recovered from a woman in her thirties or forties in good health and CMV-seropositive. The rearrangement uses TRBV6-6 and TRBJ1-6, with D maybe TRBD1 (6 bases). The CDR3 sequence: CASSYSKQGQSSPLHF. CDR3 DNA sequence: TGTGCCAGCAGTTACTCGAAGCAGGGGCAAAGTTCACCCCTCCACTTT.